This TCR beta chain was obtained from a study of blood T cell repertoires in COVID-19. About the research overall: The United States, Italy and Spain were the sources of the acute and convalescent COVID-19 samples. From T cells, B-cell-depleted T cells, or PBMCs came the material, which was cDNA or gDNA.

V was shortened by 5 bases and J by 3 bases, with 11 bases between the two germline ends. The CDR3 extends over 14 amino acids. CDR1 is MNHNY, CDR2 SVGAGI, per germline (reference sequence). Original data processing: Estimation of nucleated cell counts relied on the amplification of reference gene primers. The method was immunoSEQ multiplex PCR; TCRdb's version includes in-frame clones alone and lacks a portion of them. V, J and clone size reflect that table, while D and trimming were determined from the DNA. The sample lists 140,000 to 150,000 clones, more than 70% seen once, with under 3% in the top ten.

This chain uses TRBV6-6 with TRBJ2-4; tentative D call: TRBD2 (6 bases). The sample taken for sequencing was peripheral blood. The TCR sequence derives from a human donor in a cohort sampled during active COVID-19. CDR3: CASSNSEGKNIQYF. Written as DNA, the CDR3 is TGTGCCAGCAGTAATTCGGAGGGCAAAAACATTCAGTACTTC.